The source of this T cell receptor (beta chain) is a study of blood T cell repertoires in COVID-19 (dated by TCRdb to about 2020). Background on the whole study: Samples from collaborators originated in the United States, Italy and Spain and spanned both the acute and convalescent phases of COVID-19. The material from the prospective study consisted of cDNA or gDNA derived from T cells, B-cell-depleted T cells, or PBMCs. The dataset comprised deeply sampled blood TCRbeta repertoires from subjects exposed to, actively infected with, or recovered from COVID-19. A freely available public database, intended as a resource for researchers studying the immune response to SARS-CoV-2, is where the repertoires were released. The samples were drawn from two sources: the first 160 participants of the ongoing ImmuneRACE study, and 1,200 or so subjects contributed by 6 global collaborators. Nearly every sample came with metadata listing a de-identified subject ID, COVID-19 status, age in years and sex. HLA class I and class II types, where available, came from metadata supplied by the sample provider rather than from assay-based typing.

CDR1 and CDR2 are read off the germline V gene as KGHDR and SFDVKD. V is clipped by 9 bases and J by 4 bases, and the sequence between their germline boundaries is 18 bases long. CDR3 length: 15 amino acids, cysteine to phenylalanine. The DNA shown is the 45-base CDR3, in frame from base 1. Participants in the prospective study were aged about 18 to 95 years, lived in 20 to 25 United States geographic areas, and enrolled through a virtual design. In the prospective study, cohorts were assigned on the basis of participant-reported clinical history obtained from a screening survey and a study questionnaire. In the prospective study, whole blood, serum and a nasopharyngeal or oropharyngeal swab were collected from each participant by mobile phlebotomists. Over a 2-month period, participants in the prospective study had the option of providing additional blood draws and questionnaires. Blood samples from the prospective study were shipped frozen or at room temperature prior to DNA extraction.

Comments on this clone: The specificity of this receptor is unknown. Nothing much larger sits one base from this clone, and base qualities are not available.

The immunoSEQ Assay, a bias-controlled multiplex PCR, was used to amplify TCRbeta CDR3 regions from genomic DNA. From the authors' description of their analysis: Nucleated cell counts per sample were estimated from amplification of reference gene primers within the assay. To quantify the absolute abundance of each unique TCRbeta CDR3 rearrangement, sequence reads were collapsed and filtered. For each sample, productive Simpson clonality was calculated by taking the square root of Simpson's diversity index across productive rearrangements. The table comes from immuneACCESS by way of TCRdb, which keeps in-frame sequences with V and J called. Part of the clones is missing from these tables; in studies checked, under half for an unresolved V gene and the rest for unknown reasons. From that table come the V and J calls and clone size; the DNA was used to work out D and trimming. The table for this sample lists roughly 360,000 clones; 88% of them were counted only once. The biggest ten clones account for 0.95% to 1% of the sample.

Here is what the overall study found, with its caveats: The quantity of clinical and demographic metadata differed by source and by participant and was supplied without curation.

Sequencing was done on a sample of PBMCs or T cells enriched from blood (not recorded which). This clonotype was obtained from a woman aged 25 to 39 with acute COVID-19. The chain is assembled from TRBV24-1 and TRBJ1-3; TRBD1 might be the D gene, on 5 matching bases. The nucleotides are TGTGCCACCCGGACTATTGGGGCACTCGGAAACACCATATATTTT. This translates into CATRTIGALGNTIYF.